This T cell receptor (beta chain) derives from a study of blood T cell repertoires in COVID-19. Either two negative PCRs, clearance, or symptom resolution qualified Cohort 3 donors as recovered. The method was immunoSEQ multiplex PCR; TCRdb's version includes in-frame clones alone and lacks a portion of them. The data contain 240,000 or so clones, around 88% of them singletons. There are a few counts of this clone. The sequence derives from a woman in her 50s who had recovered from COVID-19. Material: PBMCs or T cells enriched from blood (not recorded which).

The CDR3 DNA is TGTGCCAGCAGCTTGGGCAGGGGAGAATCACCCCTCCACTTT. It specifies CASSLGRGESPLHF. The chain carries TRBV5-8 and TRBJ1-6, with D possibly being TRBD1 (6 bases). CDR1 and CDR2 (germline): SGHTS, YDEGEE. This CDR3 contains 14 residues. Trimming took 0 bases from V and 10 from J, leaving 11 bases between them.